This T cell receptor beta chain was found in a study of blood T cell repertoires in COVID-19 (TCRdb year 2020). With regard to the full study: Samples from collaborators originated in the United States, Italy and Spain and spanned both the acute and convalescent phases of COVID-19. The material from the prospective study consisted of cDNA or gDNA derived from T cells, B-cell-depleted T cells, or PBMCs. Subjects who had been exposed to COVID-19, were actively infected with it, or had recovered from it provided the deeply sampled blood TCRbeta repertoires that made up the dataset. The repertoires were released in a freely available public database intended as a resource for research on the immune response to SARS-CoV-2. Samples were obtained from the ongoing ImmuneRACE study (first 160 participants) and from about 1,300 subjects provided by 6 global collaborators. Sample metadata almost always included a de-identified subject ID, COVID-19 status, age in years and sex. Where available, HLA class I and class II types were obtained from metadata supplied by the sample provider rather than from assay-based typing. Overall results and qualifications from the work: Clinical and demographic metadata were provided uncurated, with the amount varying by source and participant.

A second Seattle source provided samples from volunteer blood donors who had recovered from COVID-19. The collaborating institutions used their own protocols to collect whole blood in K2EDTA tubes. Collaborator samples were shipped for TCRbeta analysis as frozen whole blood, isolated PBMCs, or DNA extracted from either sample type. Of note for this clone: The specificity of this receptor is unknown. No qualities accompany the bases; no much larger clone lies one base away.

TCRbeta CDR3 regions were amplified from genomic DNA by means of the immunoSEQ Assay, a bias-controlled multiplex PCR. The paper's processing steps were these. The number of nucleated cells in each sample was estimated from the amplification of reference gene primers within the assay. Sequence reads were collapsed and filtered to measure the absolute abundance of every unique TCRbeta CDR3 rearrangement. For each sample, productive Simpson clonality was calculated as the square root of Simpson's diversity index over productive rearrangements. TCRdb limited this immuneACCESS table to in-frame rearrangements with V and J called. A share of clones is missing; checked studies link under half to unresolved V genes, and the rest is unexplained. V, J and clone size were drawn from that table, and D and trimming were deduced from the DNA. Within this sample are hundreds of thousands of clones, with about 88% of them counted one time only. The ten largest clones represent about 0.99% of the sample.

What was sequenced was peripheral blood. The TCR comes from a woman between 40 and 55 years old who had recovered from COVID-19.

The bases are TGTGCCACCAGTGACCCGGGACAGGGGGCCTACGAGCAGTACTTC. It is translated as CATSDPGQGAYEQYF. The chain is made from TRBV24-1 and TRBJ2-7; a stretch of 11 junction bases matches TRBD1. V has 4 bases trimmed and J has 2 bases trimmed; junction bases matching no gene number 3. Counted from cysteine to phenylalanine, this CDR3 has 15 amino acids. Only CDR3 DNA remains: 45 bases, in frame from the first base. CDR1 and CDR2 (KGHDR, SFDVKD) derive from the germline V gene.